This is a list of T cell receptor beta chains from one sample in a study of shared clonotypes between healthy human individuals. Sequencing was performed with immunoSEQ multiplex PCR; in TCRdb, only in-frame clones are kept and a portion is missing. The sample has millions of clones, roughly 94% seen once. The specimen was naive CD4+ T cells sorted from blood. The origin of the receptors is a man aged 18 to 29 in good health. Each CDR3 is given with its conserved first and last residue. A D gene is named only where the DNA matches it firmly. Not every row has a clone size; where given, it reads once, few, many or a size class.

>TRBD1|TRBV5-4|TRBJ2-7|-
CASSLPGQGNYEQYF
TGTGCCAGCAGCTTGCCGGGACAGGGAAACTACGAGCAGTACTTC
>-|TRBV30|TRBJ1-2|once
CAWSVERNYGYTF
TGTGCCTGGAGTGTAGAGCGTAACTATGGCTACACCTTC
>-|TRBV7-3|TRBJ2-5|-
CASSLDPREETQYF
TGTGCCAGCAGCTTAGACCCCCGGGAAGAGACCCAGTACTTC
>TRBD1|TRBV5-1|TRBJ2-7|-
CASSLALGTTGANEQYF
TGCGCCAGCAGCTTGGCTCTAGGGACGACAGGGGCCAACGAGCAGTACTTC
>TRBD2|TRBV7-6|TRBJ2-3|-
CASSLAGGPVADTQYF
TGTGCCAGCAGCTTAGCGGGAGGGCCCGTTGCAGATACGCAGTATTTT
>-|TRBV5-1|TRBJ2-3|-
CASSSPRQGTQYF
TGCGCCAGCAGCTCCCCACGGCAAGGGACGCAGTATTTT
>-|TRBV4-1|TRBJ1-4|-
CASSPTGVTNEKLFF
TGCGCCAGCAGCCCTACCGGAGTGACTAATGAAAAACTGTTTTTT
>-|TRBV30|TRBJ2-7|-
CAWSVPGGGRLSYEQYF
TGTGCCTGGAGTGTACCCGGGGGCGGCCGCCTTTCCTACGAGCAGTACTTC
>TRBD1|TRBV7-2|TRBJ1-6|-
CASSPTGGGSPLHF
TGTGCCAGCAGCCCCACAGGGGGCGGCTCACCCCTCCACTTT
>-|TRBV2|TRBJ1-4|-
CASSLDRPPTNEKLFF
TGTGCCAGCAGTCTTGACAGGCCCCCAACTAATGAAAAACTGTTTTTT
>TRBD1|TRBV5-1|TRBJ2-7|-
CASSLEGDSIYEQYF
TGCGCCAGCAGCTTGGAAGGGGACAGCATCTACGAGCAGTACTTC
>-|TRBV2|TRBJ1-6|-
CASHGVGSWNSPLHF
TGTGCCAGCCACGGGGTGGGATCTTGGAATTCACCCCTCCACTTT
>-|TRBV6-6|TRBJ2-5|once
CASSYVPDAPETQYF
TGTGCCAGCAGTTACGTCCCAGACGCCCCGGAGACCCAGTACTTC
>TRBD1|TRBV9|TRBJ2-1|-
CASSVRQGEQFF
TGTGCCAGCAGCGTGCGACAGGGAGAGCAGTTCTTC
>-|TRBV5-1|TRBJ2-7|-
CASSPTGAYEQYF
TGCGCCAGCAGCCCGACAGGTGCCTACGAGCAGTACTTC
>-|TRBV30|TRBJ1-4|-
CAWSRHANEKLFF
TGTGCCTGGAGTCGGCACGCTAATGAAAAACTGTTTTTT
>-|TRBV6-6|TRBJ2-3|-
CASRITLSTDTQYF
TGTGCCAGCAGGATTACTCTCTCCACAGATACGCAGTATTTT
>-|TRBV20-1|TRBJ2-7|-
CSASSYGEQYF
TGCAGTGCTAGTAGTTACGGCGAGCAGTACTTC
>-|TRBV5-1|TRBJ2-1|few
CASSLTAADLPNEQFF
TGCGCCAGCAGCTTAACCGCCGCAGATCTCCCCAATGAGCAGTTCTTC
>TRBD1|TRBV5-4|TRBJ1-1|-
CASSWGQPFMNTEAFF
TGTGCCAGCAGCTGGGGACAGCCTTTTATGAACACTGAAGCTTTCTTT
>-|TRBV7-9|TRBJ1-4|-
CASSTAEKLFF
TGTGCCAGCTCGACGGCGGAAAAACTGTTTTTT
>-|TRBV5-1|TRBJ1-1|once
CASSLVHGGSTEAFF
TGCGCCAGCAGCTTGGTCCACGGAGGGAGCACTGAAGCTTTCTTT
>-|TRBV19|TRBJ2-3|-
CASRDPGSSSTDTQYF
TGTGCCAGTAGGGACCCGGGCTCCTCCAGCACAGATACGCAGTATTTT
>-|TRBV5-1|TRBJ1-2|-
CASSLAKAGSQSTF
TGCGCCAGCAGCTTGGCCAAAGCAGGCTCCCAGAGCACCTTC
>TRBD1|TRBV27|TRBJ1-5|-
CASRSGTGGNQPQHF
TGTGCCAGCAGGTCCGGGACAGGGGGCAATCAGCCCCAGCATTTT
>-|TRBV30|TRBJ2-3|-
CAWTAGVPGETQYF
TGTGCCTGGACGGCGGGAGTCCCAGGGGAGACGCAGTATTTT
>-|TRBV4-3|TRBJ2-1|-
CASSQAQLGREQFF
TGCGCCAGCAGCCAAGCCCAACTGGGACGTGAGCAGTTCTTC
>-|TRBV28|TRBJ2-1|once
CASSTQGLSSNEQFF
TGTGCCAGCAGTACGCAGGGACTGTCTAGTAATGAGCAGTTCTTC
>-|TRBV19|TRBJ1-2|-
CASSIAKGVNYGYTF
TGTGCCAGTAGTATAGCCAAGGGAGTGAACTATGGCTACACCTTC
>TRBD1|TRBV27|TRBJ1-1|-
CASSITLTGVRTEAFF
TGTGCCAGCAGCATAACCCTGACAGGGGTTCGGACTGAAGCTTTCTTT
>TRBD2|TRBV9|TRBJ2-7|-
CASSLSTSGSSYEQYF
TGTGCCAGCAGCCTCTCGACTAGCGGGAGCTCCTACGAGCAGTACTTC
>TRBD2|TRBV5-4|TRBJ2-7|-
CASSSTSGEQYF
TGTGCCAGCAGCTCGACTAGCGGCGAGCAGTACTTC